The 27 T cell receptor beta chains presented below share a single source sample, sequenced in a study of Tregs in tolerant kidney transplant recipients. Repertoires were generated with immunoSEQ multiplex PCR, while TCRdb's copy carries only in-frame clones and drops some. The repertoire has tens of thousands of clones, 84% of them found once; the top ten carry 3.5% to 5.5%. Input material: CD4+ T cells from blood. These receptors were taken from a human donor in good health.

This chain joins TRBV7-6 and TRBJ2-5; D unclear. CDR3 size: 16 residues. CDR1 and CDR2 from the germline V gene are SGHVS and FNYEAQ. V was shortened by 0 bases and J by 6 bases, with 17 bases between the two germline ends. The CDR3 here is CASSLAGRLDGQTQYF. In nucleotides, the CDR3 is TGTGCCAGCAGCTTAGCGGGTCGTCTAGATGGGCAGACCCAGTACTTC. The full variable domain, in which reference TRBV7-6 and TRBJ2-5 provide the parts outside the CDR3, is GAGVSQSPRYKVTKRGQDVALRCDPISGHVSLYWYRQALGQGPEFLTYFNYEAQQDKSGLPNDRFSAERPEGSISTLTIQRTEQRDSAMYRCASSLAGRLDGQTQYFGPGTRLLVL.

The chain recombines TRBV7-2 with TRBJ1-1, with D unclear. The CDR3 extends over 14 amino acids. In germline, CDR1 is SGHTA, CDR2 FQGNSA. Trimming took off 5 bases at V and 4 bases at J, with 14 bases between the two ends. The CDR3 bases are TGTGCCAGCAGCCTCCGTGGAGCGGGCACTGAAGCTTTCTTT. This codes for CASSLRGAGTEAFF.

This clone is medium-sized by share. The CDR3 region has the DNA TGTGCCAGCAGCCCCCGCGGGAGTTTCTCCTACAATGAGCAGTTCTTC. Protein: CASSPRGSFSYNEQFF. V and J are TRBV11-3 and TRBJ2-1, with TRBD2 matching 7 bases. V lost 5 bases to trimming and J lost 0 bases; unmatched junction nucleotides: 7. CDR1 SGHNT and CDR2 YENEEA come from the germline V gene. The CDR3 runs to 16 residues.

This clone rates as medium-sized (0.01 to 0.1%). The chain links TRBV7-3 to TRBJ2-2, with D tentatively TRBD2 (5 bases). Germline assignment: CDR1 SGHTA and CDR2 FQGTGA. This CDR3 spans 15 amino acids. V was trimmed by 1 base and J by 4 bases, leaving 10 bases between them. The chain's CDR3 is CASSLRGMGTGELFF. The CDR3 DNA reads TGTGCCAGCAGCTTAAGAGGGATGGGCACCGGGGAGCTGTTTTTT.

The rearrangement links TRBV6-1 to TRBJ1-2; TRBD1 might be the D (5 bases). The CDR3 length is 13 residues. The V gene's germline CDR1 is MNHNS and CDR2 SASEGT. Trimming took 6 bases from V and 4 from J, leaving 12 bases between them. CDR3 DNA sequence: TGTGCCAGCAGGCCTGACAGTCTCTATGGCTACACCTTC. Encoded protein: CASRPDSLYGYTF.

The chain uses TRBV7-2 and TRBJ1-1; D may be TRBD1 (5 bases). The CDR3 length is 14 residues. Trimming removed 5 bases at V and 3 bases at J, with 13 bases between. CDR1 is SGHTA and CDR2 is FQGNSA in the germline V gene. The CDR3 here is CASSIQGRDTEAFF. The DNA of the CDR3 is TGTGCCAGCAGCATTCAGGGCCGCGACACTGAAGCTTTCTTT.

The V gene is TRBV6-1, the J gene TRBJ1-1, with D perhaps TRBD1 (6 bases). This CDR3 region has 13 residues. V shed 7 bases and J shed 7 bases, with 16 bases lying between them. Germline V gene sequence: CDR1 MNHNS, CDR2 SASEGT. Written as DNA, the CDR3 is TGTGCCAGCATGGGGGCGACCTCCGTTGAAGCTTTCTTT. Translating it yields CASMGATSVEAFF.

A word on this clone: At the DNA level, this CDR3 is encoded by other sequences in the same sample as well. V usage is TRBV4-3 and J usage is TRBJ1-2; D unclear. The CDR3 is 14 residues long. The V gene's germline CDR1 is LGHNA and CDR2 YSLEER. Trimming left V 0 bases short and J 4 bases short, with 9 bases between. The CDR3 sequence: CASSQDLHSYGYTF. The CDR3 bases are TGCGCCAGCAGCCAAGATTTACACTCCTATGGCTACACCTTC.

V and J are TRBV5-4 and TRBJ2-1; D gene ambiguous. CDR3 size: 13 residues. Germline CDR1 reads SGHNT; CDR2 reads YYREEE (reference sequence). V lost 6 bases, J lost 7 bases, and 14 bases lay in between. The CDR3 sequence is CASTSTLGNEQFF. The CDR3 coding sequence is TGTGCCAGCACGTCGACCTTGGGGAATGAGCAGTTCTTC.

The chain carries TRBV27 and TRBJ2-3; 7 positions agree with TRBD2. The CDR3 runs 18 residues. Germline-derived CDR1 and CDR2 are MNHEY and SMNVEV (reference sequence). Trimming took 3 bases from V and 5 from J; bases not matched to a gene: 17. CDR3 in amino acids: CASSFISVRRGLGDTQYF. The CDR3 nucleotides read TGTGCCAGCAGTTTCATCTCGGTGCGGCGGGGGTTGGGAGATACGCAGTATTTT.

The DNA for the CDR3 is TGTGCCAGCAGTTGGGGCGGGACAGGAAAAAACATTCAGTACTTC. It translates to CASSWGGTGKNIQYF. This chain links TRBV6-5 with TRBJ2-4, with 8 nucleotides matching TRBD1. The CDR3 sequence is 15 residues long. After removal of 4 bases from V and 4 bases from J, the junction contained 6 bases not matched to a gene. Germline V lookup: CDR1 MNHEY, CDR2 SVGAGI.

This chain connects TRBV4-3 to TRBJ1-5; TRBD1 agrees at 9 bases. This CDR3 has 15 amino acids. Germline V gene lookup returns CDR1 LGHNA and CDR2 YSLEER. Trimming cost V 0 bases and J 9 bases; bases outside gene matches: 6. The CDR3 protein is CASSQDGGTGTPQHF. CDR3 DNA: TGCGCCAGCAGCCAAGATGGGGGGACAGGGACGCCCCAGCATTTT.

The chain links TRBV11-2 to TRBJ2-5, with D maybe TRBD2 (5 bases). Germline values: CDR1 SGHAT, CDR2 FQNNGV. This CDR3 is 13 amino acids long. Trimming stripped 3 bases from V and 9 bases from J, with 14 bases between. The CDR3 DNA sequence: TGTGCCAGCAGCTTTGGGGTGGAGGAGTCCCAGTACTTC. Translating gives CASSFGVEESQYF. The full variable domain, with the rest looked up from reference TRBV11-2 and TRBJ2-5, is EAGVAQSPRYKIIEKRQSVAFWCNPISGHATLYWYQQILGQGPKLLIQFQNNGVVDDSQLPKDRFSAERLKGVDSTLKIQPAKLEDSAVYLCASSFGVEESQYFGPGTRLLVL.

The chain recombines TRBV25-1 with TRBJ2-5; the match to TRBD1 covers 7 bases. Trimming removed 1 base from V and 2 bases from J; junction bases left unmatched: 10. Per germline, CDR1 MGHDK and CDR2 SYGVNS. The CDR3 spans 17 residues. The CDR3 here is CASSEFGRQGIQETQYF. CDR3 coding DNA: TGTGCCAGCAGTGAATTTGGGAGACAGGGAATACAAGAGACCCAGTACTTC.

A single count supports this clone. The J gene is TRBJ2-7, the V gene TRBV11-2; 10 nucleotides match TRBD2. V shed 5 bases, J shed 0 bases, and the junction held 10 bases outside the gene matches. Germline V gene lookup returns CDR1 SGHAT and CDR2 FQNNGV. There are 17 residues in the CDR3. The CDR3 is CASSPSIAGGSSYEQYF. The CDR3, as DNA: TGTGCCAGCAGCCCTTCGATAGCGGGGGGTAGCTCCTACGAGCAGTACTTC.

The CDR3 protein is CASSLAGRGGRNEQFF. CDR3 bases: TGTGCCAGCAGCTTAGCGGGACGCGGGGGTCGCAATGAGCAGTTCTTC. The rearrangement joins TRBV7-2 to TRBJ2-1; 7 nucleotides match TRBD2. The CDR3 spans 16 residues. Looked up from germline, CDR1 is SGHTA and CDR2 is FQGNSA. The junction had 8 bases not matched to a gene; V was cut back by 0 bases and J by 6 bases.

A single count supports this clone. The chain combines TRBV6-5 with TRBJ1-6, with D maybe TRBD1 (5 bases). The CDR3 extends over 14 amino acids. The germline CDR1 and CDR2 sequences are MNHEY and SVGAGI. Between the trimmed V and J ends, which lost 2 bases and 10 bases, there was a span of 12 bases. The CDR3 sequence: CASSYGGVRSPLHF. CDR3 in DNA: TGTGCCAGCAGTTACGGAGGGGTGAGGTCACCCCTCCACTTT.

The chain has TRBV5-4 and TRBJ2-1, with D maybe TRBD1 (6 bases). Trimming cost V 4 bases and J 4 bases, with 15 bases left between them. There are 15 residues in the CDR3. Per germline, CDR1 SGHNT and CDR2 YYREEE (reference sequence). The CDR3 is CASSPDSFPYNEQFF. CDR3 bases: TGTGCCAGCAGCCCGGACAGTTTCCCATACAATGAGCAGTTCTTC.

The V and J genes are TRBV10-3 and TRBJ2-3; D is perhaps TRBD2 (6 bases). Deletions cut 6 bases from V and 6 bases from J, with 7 bases between. There are 11 residues in the CDR3. Germline V gene sequence: CDR1 ENHRY, CDR2 SYGVKD. The DNA for the CDR3 is TGTGCCATCAGAGGGAGGGATACGCAGTATTTT. This translates into CAIRGRDTQYF.

CDR3 sequence (DNA): TGTGCCAGCCTCCGGAGCTTCCAAGAGACCCAGTACTTC. Translated: CASLRSFQETQYF. The rearrangement links TRBV6-1 to TRBJ2-5, with no clear D. Germline CDR1 reads MNHNS; CDR2 reads SASEGT. Trimming cost V 8 bases and J 1 base, with 11 bases left between them. This CDR3 has 13 amino acids.

The chain carries TRBV7-2 and TRBJ2-5; D possibly corresponds to TRBD2 (6 bases). V was clipped by 0 bases and J by 5 bases, with 19 bases between them. Germline CDR1 and CDR2: SGHTA and FQGNSA. CDR3 length: 17 amino acids. CDR3 sequence (DNA): TGTGCCAGCAGCTTAGCAGTCGGCGGGACGGGGGAGGAGACCCAGTACTTC. It yields the protein CASSLAVGGTGEETQYF.

The J gene is TRBJ1-2, the V gene TRBV11-2, with no clear D. The V end lost 1 base, the J end lost 0 bases, and 12 bases lay between the germline ends. Germline loops: CDR1 SGHAT, CDR2 FQNNGV. This CDR3 is 16 amino acids long. Here the CDR3 reads CASSLVYFKANYGYTF. CDR3 bases: TGTGCCAGCAGCTTAGTATATTTCAAAGCTAACTATGGCTACACCTTC.

The chain joins TRBV27 to TRBJ2-7; TRBD1 agrees at 7 bases. The V segment lost 6 bases and the J segment 3 bases; nucleotides outside the gene matches: 5. Germline assignment: CDR1 MNHEY and CDR2 SMNVEV (reference sequence). The CDR3 has 13 residues. The CDR3 protein is CASRMTGFYEQYF. In DNA, the CDR3 is TGTGCCAGCAGAATGACAGGGTTCTACGAGCAGTACTTC.

The genes are TRBV11-2 and TRBJ2-2, with 7 bases identical to TRBD2. Trimming cost V 4 bases and J 4 bases; bases outside gene matches: 3. The CDR3 contains 14 residues. Per germline, CDR1 SGHAT and CDR2 FQNNGV. CDR3 sequence reads: CASSSGLLTGELFF. As DNA, the CDR3 is TGTGCCAGCAGCTCGGGACTACTCACCGGGGAGCTGTTTTTT. The whole variable domain, filled in from reference TRBV11-2 and TRBJ2-2, reads EAGVAQSPRYKIIEKRQSVAFWCNPISGHATLYWYQQILGQGPKLLIQFQNNGVVDDSQLPKDRFSAERLKGVDSTLKIQPAKLEDSAVYLCASSSGLLTGELFFGEGSRLTVL.

This chain uses TRBV6-5 with TRBJ2-7, with TRBD2 matching over 8 bases. The germline CDR1 and CDR2 sequences are MNHEY and SVGAGI. The CDR3 extends over 15 amino acids. After removal of 5 bases from V and 5 bases from J, the junction contained 11 bases not matched to a gene. CDR3 loop: CASSPSGLATNEQYF. The DNA of the CDR3 is TGTGCCAGCAGTCCCTCCGGACTAGCAACCAACGAGCAGTACTTC.

The V call is TRBV30, the J call TRBJ1-6; D call uncertain. Germline V gene lookup returns CDR1 GTSNPN and CDR2 SVGIG (reference sequence). Trimming removed 4 bases at V and 10 bases at J, with 14 bases between. This CDR3 contains 13 residues. DNA of the CDR3: TGTGCCTGGAAGCCGAACCCGGGGTCACCCCTCCACTTT. Translating gives CAWKPNPGSPLHF. The full variable domain, its missing parts supplied by reference TRBV30 and TRBJ1-6, is SQTIHQWPATLVQPVGSPLSLECTVEGTSNPNLYWYRQAAGRGLQLLFYSVGIGQISSEVPQNLSASRPQDRQFILSSKKLLLSDSGFYLCAWKPNPGSPLHFGNGTRLTVT.

V usage is TRBV7-2 and J usage is TRBJ1-5, with unresolved D. The ends were cut back, 4 bases at V and 6 bases at J, with 10 bases in the middle. Germline lookup yields CDR1 SGHTA and CDR2 FQGNSA. The CDR3 consists of 13 residues. The CDR3 loop reads CASSSSGSQPQHF. In DNA form, the CDR3 reads TGTGCCAGCAGCTCGTCCGGGAGTCAGCCCCAGCATTTT.